This T cell receptor beta chain was obtained from a study of kidney transplant recipient with SARS-CoV-2 infection. The germline V gene has CDR1 WSHSY and CDR2 SAAADI. Trimming shortened V by 4 bases and J by 7 bases, and 25 bases separated the two germline ends. This CDR3 has 17 amino acids. TCRdb recomputed calls from the reads with MiXCR, one row per CDR3 protein. The sample lists approximately 240,000 distinct CDR3 sequences; 29% were seen once. This clonotype originated in a male patient aged 25-45 years who had COVID-19 and was a kidney transplant recipient. Some T cells may be supplied by the graft donor. This sample comprised a blood sample, obtained at baseline and between days 110 and 120 from a kidney transplant recipient. V gene TRBV10-2 combines with J gene TRBJ1-2; unclear D gene. The CDR3 DNA follows: TGCGCCAGCAGTGGCTTTTCCACTTCTAGAAAGACCTGTGGCTACACCTTC. Translated, it gives CASSGFSTSRKTCGYTF.